This TCR beta chain came from a study of T cells in Graves' hyperthyroidism and ophthalmopathy. Overall study findings and caveats: Researchers found most expanded thyroid clonotypes above 0.001 in blood as well.

Ophthalmopathy patients had moderate-to-severe active disease, CAS ≥3, NOSPECS ≥4, and disease duration under 3 months. Germline lookup yields CDR1 MNHNS and CDR2 SASEGT. The CDR3 totals 15 residues. V was shortened by 6 bases and J by 6 bases, with 20 bases between the two germline ends. This clonotype showed up many times. The antigen is undetermined. TCR beta CDR3 sequences were amplified from RNA transcripts. HTBI primers were the set used in a first-round RT-PCR of the TCR CDR3. TCRdb fed the multiplex PCR reads into MiXCR, producing one record per CDR3 protein. The table has around 610,000 distinct CDR3 sequences, about 15% seen once.

The chain has TRBV6-1 and TRBJ1-1, with D possibly matching TRBD1 (5 bases). This clonotype originated in a woman aged 40 to 50 with Graves' ophthalmopathy. Material: blood. The CDR3 here is CASSPPPGAGSEAFF. CDR3 DNA: TGTGCCAGCAGCCCCCCCCCCGGGGCCGGTTCTGAAGCTTTCTTT.